Presented here are 27 T cell receptor beta chains from one specimen sequenced in a study of tumor-infiltrating lymphocytes in primary liver carcinoma. With a constant-region primer, TCR beta cDNA was made from approximately 520 ng of total RNA. Amplification in three nested multiplex PCR rounds with slightly modified ARM-PCR gave rise to TCR beta libraries. Amplification in the first two PCR rounds was performed using TRBV1-TRBV30 forward primers and a C-beta reverse primer for 10 cycles each. TCRdb passed the multiplex PCR reads through MiXCR, listing each CDR3 protein once. The table shows about 100,000 distinct CDR3 sequences, with around 70% occurring only once. Without any cell sorting, about 18-30 mg of bulk tissue yielded co-extracted RNA and DNA. The source material was tumor-adjacent normal liver tissue. These receptors were taken from a man aged 40-55 years with primary liver carcinoma and hepatitis B virus infection.

To note about this clonotype: The junction and the germline gene differ at one end; a read error may be behind it. This sequence joins TRBV11-2 and TRBJ2-1; D gene uncertain. The germline gives CDR1 SGHAT, CDR2 FQNNGV. This CDR3 contains 14 residues. This CDR3 is CGSSLPPRRNEQFF. The CDR3 DNA follows: TGTGGCAGCAGCCTCCCACCTCGGCGGAATGAGCAATTCTTC.

This chain joins TRBV5-1 and TRBJ2-3; 7 nucleotides agree with TRBD2. The CDR3 has 13 amino acids. Germline V lookup: CDR1 SGHRS, CDR2 YFSETQ. J gave up 5 bases and V 4 bases, and 4 bases lay outside the gene matches. CDR3 protein: CASSPREVDTQYF. DNA for the CDR3: TGCGCCAGCAGCCCTCGGGAGGTAGATACGCAGTATTTT.

This clonotype turned up a few times. The conserved phenylalanine or tryptophan is not found at the CDR3 terminus, so this likely reflects a read error. J is TRBJ1-6 and V is TRBV11-2; 9 nucleotides agree with TRBD1. The CDR3 is 15 residues long. V was pared by 2 bases and J by 9 bases, with 5 bases of the junction left unmatched. In germline, CDR1 is SGHAT, CDR2 FQNNGV. In DNA form, the CDR3 reads TGTGCCAGCAGCTTAACACAGGGGGCGCTTTCACCCCTCCACATT. Translating it yields CASSLTQGALSPLHI.

To note about this clonotype: An end of the junction does not agree with germline; a read error may underlie this. The chain recombines TRBV29-1 with TRBJ1-2; 7 positions agree with TRBD1. This CDR3 has 15 amino acids. CDR1 is SQVTM, CDR2 ANQGSEA, per germline. The CDR3 DNA reads TGCAGCGTTGCTGCCGGGACAGACATTAACTATGACTACACCTTC. Translation: CSVAAGTDINYDYTF. The full variable domain, with the rest looked up from reference TRBV29-1 and TRBJ1-2, is SAVISQKPSRDICQRGTSLTIQCQVDSQVTMMFWYRQQPGQSLTLIATANQGSEATYESGFVIDKFPISRPNLTFSTLTVSNMSPEDSSIYLCSVAAGTDINYDYTFGSGTRLTVV.

Points on this clonotype: A much larger clone lies one base from this, so it may be a read error. The chain combines TRBV6-1 with TRBJ2-7, with 8 bases aligning to TRBD2. The CDR3 consists of 15 residues. Germline CDR1 is MNHNS and CDR2 is SASEGT. DNA of the CDR3: TGTGCCAGCAGTGAAGGGAGCGGGAGCCCCCACGAGCAGTGCTTC. Protein sequence: CASSEGSGSPHEQCF.

This clonotype was seen more than once but under ten times. The junction and the germline gene differ at one end; a read error may be behind it. This chain's CDR3 is CVSSPPTSGSTDTQYF. The CDR3, as DNA: TGTGTCAGCAGCCCCCCGACTAGTGGCAGCACAGATACACAGTATTTT. V is TRBV11-2 and J is TRBJ2-3; possibly TRBD2 for D (6 bases). The CDR3 contains 16 residues. CDR1 and CDR2 (germline): SGHAT, FQNNGV.

In its sample, this clonotype was seen many times. This chain links TRBV5-4 with TRBJ2-1, with 9 bases aligning to TRBD1. V gave up 4 bases and J gave up 2 bases; unmatched junction bases: 7. Germline V gene data show CDR1 as SGHNT and CDR2 as YYREEE (reference sequence). The CDR3 runs 16 residues. The CDR3 loop reads CASSRQGGVAYNEQFF. The CDR3 nucleotides are TGTGCCAGCAGCCGACAGGGGGGAGTTGCCTACAATGAGCAGTTCTTC.

Comment on this clonotype: A clone one base away is much larger, so this may be a read error. J is TRBJ2-3 and V is TRBV6-2 or TRBV6-3, with 7 positions matching TRBD2. This CDR3 is 16 amino acids long. Germline loops: CDR1 MNHEY, CDR2 SVGEGT. CDR3 bases: TGTGCCATCAGTTACTCGGCGGGAGTATTGACAGATACGCAGTATTTT. Amino acids: CAISYSAGVLTDTQYF.

As to this clonotype: This sequence may be a read error, since a much larger clone differs from it by one base. The chain combines TRBV10-1 with TRBJ2-3; D gene unclear. Germline-derived CDR1 and CDR2 are WNHNN and SYGVQD (reference sequence). The CDR3 is 16 amino acids. Trimming cost V 3 bases and J 2 bases, with 15 bases left between them. Written as DNA, the CDR3 is TGCGCCAGCAGTGACACCGAGACCCGAGACACAGATACGCAGTATTTT. Translating gives CASSDTETRDTDTQYF.

The rearrangement joins TRBV25-1 to TRBJ1-1, with a possible D match to TRBD1 (6 bases). The germline gives CDR1 MGHDK, CDR2 SYGVNS. The V gene lost 4 bases and the J gene lost 4 bases, with 13 bases spanning the gap. This CDR3 comprises 14 residues. CDR3 nucleotide sequence: TGTGCCAGCAGTGGTACAGGGTTGGGCACTGAAGCTTTCTTT. It encodes CASSGTGLGTEAFF.

For this clonotype: At one of its ends the junction is not consistent with the germline gene, which may arise from a read error. The chain has TRBV29-1 and TRBJ2-1, with a weak D call TRBD1 (8 bases). The CDR3 consists of 18 residues. CDR1 is SQVTM, CDR2 ANQGSEA, per germline. The CDR3 reads CSVEGGGWAGGRSNEQLF. The CDR3 DNA is TGCAGCGTTGAAGGGGGGGGTTGGGCAGGGGGCCGTTCTAATGAGCAGTTATTC.

Notes on this clonotype: At one of its ends the junction is not consistent with the germline gene, which may arise from a read error. The chain joins TRBV5-4 to TRBJ2-2; weak D call: TRBD2 (6 bases). CDR3 size: 17 residues. Germline CDR1 is SGHNT and CDR2 is YYREEE (reference sequence). The chain's CDR3 is CASSLGLATMNTGELFF. The CDR3 DNA reads TGTGCCAGCAGCTTGGGGCTAGCGACTATGAACACAGGGGAGCTGTTTTTT.

Remarks on this clonotype: This likely comes from a read error, as the CDR3 has no conserved phenylalanine or tryptophan at its end. This chain uses TRBV6-6 with TRBJ2-7; D not certain. Trimming cost V 0 bases and J 3 bases, with 9 bases left between them. The CDR3 contains 14 residues. Germline values: CDR1 MNHNY, CDR2 SVGAGI (reference sequence). This chain's CDR3 is CASSYSRAYYEQYL. The DNA for the CDR3 is TGTGCCAGCAGTTACTCGAGAGCGTACTACGAGCAGTACCTC.

This clonotype has more than one count but fewer than ten. The junction departs from the called germline gene at one end, perhaps through a read error. The chain has TRBV11-2 and TRBJ1-1; D is unresolved. The CDR3 runs to 13 residues. CDR1 and CDR2 from the germline V gene are SGHAT and FQNNGV. In DNA, the CDR3 is TGTACTAGCAGTTTGCAGGTTAACACCGAAGCTTTCTTT. Its translation is CTSSLQVNTEAFF.

This clonotype occurred a few times. This sequence may be a read error, since a much larger clone differs from it by one base. The chain has TRBV29-1 and TRBJ2-5; D remains unclear. This CDR3 is built from 12 residues. CDR1 and CDR2 (germline): SQVTM, ANQGSEA. DNA of the CDR3: TGCAACGTGGTATGGGTCGGGGAGACCCAGTACTTC. Its translation is CNVVWVGETQYF.

Comments on this clonotype: A read error may be the cause here, since a much bigger clone is one base away. This chain uses TRBV11-1 with TRBJ2-1; possibly TRBD1 or TRBD2 for D (5 bases each). The ends were cut back, 5 bases at V and 6 bases at J, with 11 bases in the middle. Germline CDR1 reads SGHAT; CDR2 reads FQDESV (reference sequence). This CDR3 spans 13 amino acids. CDR3 region: CASSLRGSNEQFF. The DNA of the CDR3 is TGTGCCAGCAGCCTCCGGGGCAGCAATGAGCAGTTCTTC.

The V call is TRBV7-8, the J call TRBJ2-1; tentative D call: TRBD2 (6 bases). V lost 2 bases, J lost 2 bases, and 19 bases lay in between. This CDR3 contains 18 residues. Per germline, CDR1 SGHVS and CDR2 FQNEAQ. The CDR3 DNA follows: TGTGCCAGCAGCTTATTGGCCGGGAGTAGCATGGCCTACAATGAGCAGTTCTTC. Translation gives CASSLLAGSSMAYNEQFF.

The J gene is TRBJ1-1, the V gene TRBV14; D is uncertain. Germline CDR1 is SGHDN and CDR2 is FVKESK. Trimming removed 5 bases at V and 7 bases at J, with 11 bases between. CDR3 length: 12 residues. This chain's CDR3 is CASSGSLIEAFF. The CDR3 DNA follows: TGTGCCAGCAGCGGCTCCCTAATTGAAGCTTTCTTT.

This clonotype was observed at least ten times. The chain has TRBV4-1 and TRBJ2-4, with D perhaps TRBD1 (6 bases). The germline V and J ends were trimmed by 4 bases and 9 bases, with 16 bases remaining between them. The CDR3 is 14 residues long. Germline V gives CDR1 MGHRA, CDR2 YSYEKL. The CDR3 sequence is CASSPLGTGFIQYF. The DNA for the CDR3 is TGCGCCAGCAGCCCTTTGGGTACAGGGTTCATTCAGTACTTC.

Details on this clonotype: Sequence at one end of the junction differs from germline and may be a read error. The chain combines TRBV4-1 with TRBJ2-2, with D possibly matching TRBD1 (5 bases). The CDR3 is 13 residues long. CDR1 is MGHRA and CDR2 is YSYEKL in the germline V gene. DNA for the CDR3: TGCACCAGCAGCCAAGGACAAGGCGTTGAGCTGTTTTTT. Translated: CTSSQGQGVELFF.

In regard to this clonotype: Since the CDR3 does not end with the conserved phenylalanine or tryptophan, this likely comes from a read error. This chain joins TRBV11-2 and TRBJ2-7; TRBD2 is a possible D gene (6 bases). From germline, CDR1 is SGHAT and CDR2 FQNNGV. The germline V and J ends were trimmed by 3 bases and 4 bases, with 13 bases remaining between them. The CDR3 has 14 residues. The CDR3 spells CASSLATSEYEQYL. CDR3 coding DNA: TGTGCCAGCAGCTTGGCGACTAGTGAGTACGAGCAGTACTTG.

The chain recombines TRBV28 with TRBJ1-3; TRBD1 matches at 10 bases. The CDR3 is 16 amino acids. The junction had 7 bases not matched to a gene; V was cut back by 5 bases and J by 3 bases. CDR1 and CDR2 (germline): MDHEN, SYDVKM. CDR3 sequence reads: CASSRPGQGGGNTIYF. The CDR3 DNA reads TGTGCCAGCAGTCGACCCGGACAGGGGGGTGGAAACACCATATATTTT.

The chain combines TRBV19 with TRBJ1-5; D is uncertain. Germline CDR1 and CDR2: LNHDA and SQIVND (reference sequence). Trimming took off 1 base at V and 5 bases at J, with 6 bases between the two ends. CDR3 length: 13 residues. Here the CDR3 reads CASSIGWDQPQHF. CDR3 in DNA: TGTGCCAGTAGTATAGGTTGGGATCAGCCCCAGCATTTT.

This clonotype was counted ten times or more. This chain joins TRBV4-1 and TRBJ1-1, with 7 bases that match TRBD1. The CDR3 has 18 amino acids. Germline trimming cut 3 bases from V and 1 base from J; bases unmatched to any gene: 14. Germline CDR1 reads MGHRA; CDR2 reads YSYEKL. DNA for the CDR3: TGCGCCAGCAGCCATGGCCCCCCCGACAGGGCGGGGAACACTGAAGCTTTCTTT. Protein: CASSHGPPDRAGNTEAFF.

On this clonotype itself: Mismatch with germline at one junction end may stem from a read error. The chain combines TRBV6-5 with TRBJ2-5, with 14 bases matching TRBD2. Looked up from germline, CDR1 is MNHEY and CDR2 is SVGAGI. The CDR3 covers 17 residues. In nucleotides, the CDR3 is TGCGCCAGCAGTTCCGGACTAGCGGGAGGTCCCCGAGAGACCCAGTACTTC. Translated, it gives CASSSGLAGGPRETQYF.

Worth noting for this clonotype: One end of the junction does not line up with germline, which may come from a read error. The chain links TRBV29-1 to TRBJ2-7, with 7 bases that match TRBD1. Per germline, CDR1 SQVTM and CDR2 ANQGSEA. The CDR3 length is 13 residues. In nucleotides, the CDR3 is TGCAGCGTTGCCTGGACAGGTGGGGTTCGGCAGCACTTC. Translated: CSVAWTGGVRQHF.

With regard to this clonotype: An end of the junction differs from the germline gene, which may be a read error. The genes are TRBV11-2 and TRBJ2-7, with unresolved D. The germline V gene has CDR1 SGHAT and CDR2 FQNNGV. The CDR3 has 15 amino acids. The CDR3 region is CASSLFESFSDEQYF. CDR3 bases: TGTGCCAGCAGCTTGTTTGAGAGTTTCTCCGACGAGCAGTACTTC.